This T cell receptor beta chain was documented in a study of regulatory T cells in long-lasting Graves disease. Study-level background: Antithyroid drug use was under 3 months in newly diagnosed Graves' patients. Overall study findings and caveats: Researchers reported studying only peripheral blood, not thyroid tissue. Newly diagnosed disease favored TRBV20-1 and TRBJ2-1 over persistent disease.

With regard to this clonotype: Its specificity is unknown.

Time point in this sample: newly diagnosed GD, antithyroid drugs for less than 3 months. Following extraction of RNA from PBMCs, that RNA was used to make the TCR library. Construction of TCR beta libraries relied on iRepertoire HTBI primers and on Arm-PCR targeting CDR3 regions. In TCRdb, the multiplex PCR reads were re-called with MiXCR into one record per CDR3 protein. Of 500,000 or so distinct CDR3 sequences listed, about 16% were seen once; the top ten hold 10% to 15%. The germline CDR1 and CDR2 sequences are SNHLY and FYNNEI. The CDR3 runs to 15 residues. Unmatched junction bases numbered 9, after V lost 4 bases and J lost 4 bases. Another study also made use of these data, one on T cells in Graves' hyperthyroidism and ophthalmopathy. This second study says: The hyperthyroidism patients had all been newly diagnosed, and their disease duration was under 2 months. Their ages ranged from 18 to 65 years.

The source material was peripheral blood mononuclear cells (PBMCs), sampled at new diagnosis, from a patient treated with antithyroid drugs. V usage is TRBV2 and J usage is TRBJ2-7; TRBD1 agrees at 8 bases. The clonotype originates from a middle-aged man with Graves disease. CDR3 DNA: TGTGCCAGCAGTGGCCGGGACAGGTCCCTGTACGAGCAGTACTTC. It is translated as CASSGRDRSLYEQYF.